The clone carrying this T cell receptor (beta chain) occurred many times. Its antigen is undetermined. This entry belongs to a study of T cells after yellow fever vaccination. TCRdb recomputed calls from the 5' RACE reads with MiXCR, one row per CDR3 protein. The table lists around 310,000 distinct CDR3 sequences, approximately 3.9% of them singletons. This CDR3 is 15 amino acids long. V dropped 5 bases and J dropped 1 base, with 14 bases sitting between them. Germline V gene sequence: CDR1 SGHRS, CDR2 YFSETQ. The study, taken as a whole, reports: In post-booster samples, most primary-vaccination clones reappeared (approximately 95% CD4, roughly 90% CD8).

The sequence was obtained from a man aged 18 to 35 who received the YFV17D yellow fever vaccine. The sample in question was PBMCs, obtained on the day of the yellow fever booster vaccination. V is TRBV5-1 and J is TRBJ2-3; no reliable D call. CDR3 protein: CASRASGLRTDTQYF. For the CDR3, the DNA is TGCGCCAGCAGGGCCTCCGGGCTCCGCACAGATACGCAGTATTTT.